This passage covers 16 T cell receptor beta chains from one sample sequenced in a study of CD8 T cells in ankylosing spondylitis. No antigen has been assigned to these receptors. Study-level findings and limits: Ankylosing spondylitis blood seemed to carry a telltale TCR beta motif made of roughly eight highly homologous variants.

MiXCR, run by TCRdb on the 5' RACE reads, gives a single entry per CDR3 protein. The sample includes about 800,000 distinct CDR3 sequences, 12% of them seen just once. The sequencing input was blood, either unsorted or a sorted T cell fraction (not recorded which). The receptor source for this set is a male donor with ankylosing spondylitis.

The chain has TRBV5-1 and TRBJ1-1; perhaps TRBD1 as D (5 bases). Germline V gene data show CDR1 as SGHRS and CDR2 as YFSETQ. This CDR3 contains 15 residues. V lost 3 bases, J lost 6 bases, and 18 bases lay in between. The CDR3 sequence: CASSSGIQGRAEAFF. In DNA, the CDR3 is TGCGCCAGCAGCTCAGGGATCCAGGGACGAGCTGAAGCTTTCTTT.

This sequence joins TRBV29-1 and TRBJ2-5; the D gene is possibly TRBD1 (6 bases). The CDR3 runs to 14 residues. The V gene lost 3 bases and the J gene lost 2 bases, with 13 bases spanning the gap. Germline V gene data show CDR1 as SQVTM and CDR2 as ANQGSEA. The CDR3 loop is CSVDVGAGQETQYF. CDR3 bases: TGCAGCGTTGATGTGGGGGCAGGACAAGAGACCCAGTACTTC.

This clonotype turned up a few times. The chain carries TRBV20-1 and TRBJ1-4, with no clear D. Germline-derived CDR1 and CDR2 are DFQATT and SNEGSKA (reference sequence). The CDR3 totals 13 residues. Trimming shortened V by 6 bases and J by 8 bases, and 16 bases separated the two germline ends. The CDR3 DNA reads TGCAGTGCCGATCTCGGGATTTTGGAAAAACTGTTTTTT. Translated, it gives CSADLGILEKLFF.

The rearrangement uses TRBV20-1 and TRBJ1-1; possible D gene TRBD1, 5 bases. The CDR3 has 14 amino acids. CDR1 is DFQATT and CDR2 is SNEGSKA in the germline V gene (reference sequence). V was clipped by 0 bases and J by 3 bases, with 11 bases between them. CDR3 in DNA: TGCAGTGCTAGAGATAGAGGAGGGGACACTGAAGCTTTCTTT. Protein product: CSARDRGGDTEAFF.

This chain uses TRBV4-3 with TRBJ2-2; the match to TRBD2 covers 13 bases. The CDR3 length is 17 residues. Trimming at V came to 2 bases and at J to 6 bases, leaving 6 bases not matched to a gene. CDR1 LGHNA and CDR2 YSLEER come from the germline V gene. The chain's CDR3 is CASSQHLLAGGSGELFF. DNA for the CDR3: TGCGCCAGCAGCCAACATCTACTAGCGGGAGGGTCCGGGGAGCTGTTTTTT.

This clonotype was counted at least ten times. The rearrangement links TRBV20-1 to TRBJ2-1; D gene uncertain. CDR3 size: 11 residues. The ends were cut back, 3 bases at V and 8 bases at J, with 8 bases in the middle. Germline V gives CDR1 DFQATT, CDR2 SNEGSKA (reference sequence). The DNA of the CDR3 is TGCAGTGCTAGTACCGCCGATGAGCAGTTCTTC. Its translation is CSASTADEQFF.

This clonotype was seen only a few times. The chain recombines TRBV20-1 with TRBJ2-1; the match to TRBD2 covers 9 bases. The V and J ends lost 1 base and 4 bases, in that order; junction bases with no gene match: 5. The CDR3 covers 15 residues. Germline V CDR1 and CDR2: DFQATT, SNEGSKA (reference sequence). The CDR3 is CSARAVAGAYNEQFF. In nucleotides, the CDR3 is TGCAGTGCTAGAGCGGTAGCGGGAGCATACAATGAGCAGTTCTTC.

The rearrangement joins TRBV6-1 to TRBJ1-1; D is ambiguous. The CDR3 is made up of 14 amino acids. The germline CDR1 and CDR2 sequences are MNHNS and SASEGT. V lost 11 bases and J 2 bases, leaving 18 bases between the germline ends. CDR3 nucleotides: TGTGCCTGCACCGCCGGGCAGCCCAACACTGAAGCTTTCTTT. Amino acids: CACTAGQPNTEAFF.

Concerning this clonotype: This may arise from a read error, as a much more abundant clone is one base away. The CDR3 is CASSPGGAAYNEQFF. The CDR3 DNA follows: TGTGCCAGCAGCCCCGGGGGGGCCGCCTACAATGAGCAGTTCTTC. The J gene is TRBJ2-1, the V gene TRBV7-2; 8 bases are shared with TRBD2. Germline V gives CDR1 SGHTA, CDR2 FQGNSA. V dropped 5 bases and J dropped 2; count of bases not matched to a gene: 5. The CDR3 length is 15 residues.

This clonotype was seen repeatedly, ten times or more. This sequence joins TRBV7-9 and TRBJ1-1; D ambiguous. Germline values: CDR1 SEHNR, CDR2 FQNEAQ (reference sequence). There are 13 residues in the CDR3. V lost 0 bases and J 7 bases, leaving 9 bases between the germline ends. Here the CDR3 reads CASSLATQDEAFF. DNA for the CDR3: TGTGCCAGCAGCTTAGCAACCCAGGATGAAGCTTTCTTT.

At least ten counts were recorded for this clonotype. This sequence joins TRBV7-6 and TRBJ1-3; D might be TRBD1 (6 bases). With 3 bases removed from V and 4 bases from J, the gap between germline ends came to 13 bases. The CDR3 consists of 15 residues. Germline-derived CDR1 and CDR2 are SGHVS and FNYEAQ. CDR3 protein: CASSFAPGVGNTIYF. CDR3 DNA sequence: TGTGCCAGCAGCTTCGCACCAGGGGTCGGAAACACCATATATTTT.

This clonotype was seen a few times. This chain joins TRBV7-2 and TRBJ2-7, with 10 bases identical to TRBD2. CDR1 is SGHTA and CDR2 is FQGNSA in the germline V gene. Unmatched junction bases numbered 12, after V lost 5 bases and J lost 5 bases. This CDR3 has 16 residues. CDR3 amino acids: CASSLNSGRISHEQYF. CDR3 DNA: TGTGCCAGCAGCCTCAATAGCGGGAGGATTAGCCACGAGCAGTACTTC.

V gene TRBV28 combines with J gene TRBJ2-5; the D gene is possibly TRBD2 (7 bases). Germline values: CDR1 MDHEN, CDR2 SYDVKM. V lost 4 bases and J lost 2, with 14 bases in between. The CDR3 runs to 15 residues. The CDR3 spells CASSSRGRVQETQYF. CDR3 nucleotides: TGTGCCAGCAGTTCGAGGGGGAGGGTGCAAGAGACCCAGTACTTC.

Concerning this clonotype: Since a much larger clone is just one base distant, this may be a read error. The chain uses TRBV20-1 and TRBJ2-5; 10 nucleotides align to TRBD1. CDR1 is DFQATT and CDR2 is SNEGSKA in the germline V gene (reference sequence). CDR3 length equals 15 residues. DNA of the CDR3: TGCAGTTCTAGGCCGTGGGACAGGGGTTCAGAGACCCAGTACTTC. Translation: CSSRPWDRGSETQYF.

This clonotype was counted a few times. The chain is built from TRBV5-6 and TRBJ2-5, with 8 bases matching TRBD1. Trimming removed 2 bases from V and 0 bases from J; junction bases left unmatched: 3. Germline V gene data show CDR1 as SGHDT and CDR2 as YYEEEE. This CDR3 has 15 amino acids. DNA for the CDR3: TGTGCCAGCAGCTTTCTGGACAGGGACCAAGAGACCCAGTACTTC. It specifies CASSFLDRDQETQYF.

The chain joins TRBV21-1 to TRBJ2-4; TRBD1 reflects the table's D call only, with no check against the DNA. TRBV21-1 is an annotated pseudogene. The CDR3 runs 15 residues. CDR3 nucleotides: TGTGCCAGCCACTGGGGGGGGGCACCGAAAAACATTCAGTACTTC. It translates to CASHWGGAPKNIQYF.